The TCR beta chain under discussion was sequenced for a study of CD8+ T cells in alopecia areata. Study results and limitations: Scalp lesions, especially in alopecia totalis/universalis, had higher clonality than normal scalp.

Extracted RNA was reverse transcribed into cDNA, the sequencing template. The assay was immunoSEQ multiplex PCR, and TCRdb's table has in-frame clones only and misses some. Of some 210,000 clones listed, 50% to 60% were seen once; the top ten hold around 0.46%. The CDR3 has 16 residues. V lost 5 bases to trimming and J lost 1 base, with 14 bases between them. Germline V gene lookup returns CDR1 SGHTA and CDR2 FQGTGA. Sorting from PBMCs produced CD4+ and CD8+ T cells. As to this clone: The target antigen is unknown.

V is TRBV7-3 and J is TRBJ2-2, with D possibly TRBD1 on 6 matching bases. Sequencing used CD4+ T cells sorted from blood, obtained at week 0. The receptor was isolated from a human donor with alopecia areata. In DNA, the CDR3 is TGTGCCAGCAGCCCTCAGGGGTTGTGGAACACCGGGGAGCTGTTTTTT. The encoded protein is CASSPQGLWNTGELFF.